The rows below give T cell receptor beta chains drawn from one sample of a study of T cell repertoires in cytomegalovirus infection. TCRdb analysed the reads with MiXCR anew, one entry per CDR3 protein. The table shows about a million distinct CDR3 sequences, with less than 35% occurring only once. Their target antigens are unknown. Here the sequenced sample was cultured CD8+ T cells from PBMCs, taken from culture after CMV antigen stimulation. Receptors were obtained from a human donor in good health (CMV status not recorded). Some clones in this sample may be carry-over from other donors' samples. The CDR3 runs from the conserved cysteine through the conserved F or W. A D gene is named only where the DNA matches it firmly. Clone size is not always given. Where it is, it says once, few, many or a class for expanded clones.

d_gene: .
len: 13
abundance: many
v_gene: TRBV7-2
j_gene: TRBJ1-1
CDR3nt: TGTGCCAGCAGGGCTACCCCTGATACTGAAGCTTTCTTT
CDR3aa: CASRATPDTEAFF

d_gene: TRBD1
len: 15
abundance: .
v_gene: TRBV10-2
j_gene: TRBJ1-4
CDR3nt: TGCGCCAGCAGTGATCGTGGACAGGGCGGTGAAAAACTGTTTTTT
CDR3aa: CASSDRGQGGEKLFF

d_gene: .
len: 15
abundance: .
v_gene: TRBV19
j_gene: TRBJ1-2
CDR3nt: TGTGCCAGTAGTATAGAACCAGAAGGAGCCTATGGCTACACCTTC
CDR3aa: CASSIEPEGAYGYTF

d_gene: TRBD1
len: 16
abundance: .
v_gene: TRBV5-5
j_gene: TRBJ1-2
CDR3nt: TGTGCCAGCAGCCTTACAGGGGGGACCCTTGAGGGTGGCTACACCTTC
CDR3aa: CASSLTGGTLEGGYTF

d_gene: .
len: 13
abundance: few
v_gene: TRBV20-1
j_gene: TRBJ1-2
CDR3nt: TGCAGTGCCCCAAGCGGAGGCATCTATGGCTACACCTTC
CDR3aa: CSAPSGGIYGYTF

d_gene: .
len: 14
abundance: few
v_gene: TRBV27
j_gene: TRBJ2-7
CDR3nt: TGTGCCAGCAGTTCCTATCAGAGCTCCTACGAGCAGTACTTC
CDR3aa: CASSSYQSSYEQYF

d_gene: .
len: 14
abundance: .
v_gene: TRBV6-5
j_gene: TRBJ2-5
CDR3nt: TGTGCCAGCAGTTACTTACAGGGTCCGGAGACCCAGTACTTC
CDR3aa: CASSYLQGPETQYF

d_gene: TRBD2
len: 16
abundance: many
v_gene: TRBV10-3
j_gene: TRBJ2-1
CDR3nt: TGTGCCATCAGTGAAACCACTAGCGGGGGAGTCAATGAGCAGTTCTTC
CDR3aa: CAISETTSGGVNEQFF

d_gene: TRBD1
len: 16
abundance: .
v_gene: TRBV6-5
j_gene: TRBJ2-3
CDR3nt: TGTGCCAGCAGTTACGCCCCGGGACAGGGCACAGATACGCAGTATTTT
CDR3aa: CASSYAPGQGTDTQYF

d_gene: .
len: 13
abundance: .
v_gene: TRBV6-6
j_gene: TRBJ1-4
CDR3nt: TGTGCCAGCAGTTACCAGGGTCCTGAAAAACTGTTTTTT
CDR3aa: CASSYQGPEKLFF

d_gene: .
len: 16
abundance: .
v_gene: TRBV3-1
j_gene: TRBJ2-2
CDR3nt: TGTGCCAGCAGCGCAGGGGAAGAGGATCAGACCGGGGAGCTGTTTTTT
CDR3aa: CASSAGEEDQTGELFF

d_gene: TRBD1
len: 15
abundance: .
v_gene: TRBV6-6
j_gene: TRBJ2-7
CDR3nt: TGTGCCAGCAGTGACGACAGGGTCCCTTCCTACGAGCAGTACTTC
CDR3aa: CASSDDRVPSYEQYF

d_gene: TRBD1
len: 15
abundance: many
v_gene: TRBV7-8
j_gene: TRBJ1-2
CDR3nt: TGTGCCAGCAGTAGACAGGGGGCTATAGACTATGGCTACACCTTC
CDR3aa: CASSRQGAIDYGYTF

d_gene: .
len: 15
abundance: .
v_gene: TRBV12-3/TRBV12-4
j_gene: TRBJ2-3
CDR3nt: TGTGCCAGCACCATGACACTGGGGAGCACAGATACGCAGTATTTT
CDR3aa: CASTMTLGSTDTQYF

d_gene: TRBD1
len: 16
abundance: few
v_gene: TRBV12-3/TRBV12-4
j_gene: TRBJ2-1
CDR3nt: TGTGCCAGCAAGCTCGCGGGACAGGGCCAAGGGAATGAGCAGTTCTTC
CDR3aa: CASKLAGQGQGNEQFF

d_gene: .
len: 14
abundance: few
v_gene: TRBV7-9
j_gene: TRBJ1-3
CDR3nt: TGTGCCAGCAGCTTACGGGAATCTGGAAACACCATATATTTT
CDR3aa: CASSLRESGNTIYF

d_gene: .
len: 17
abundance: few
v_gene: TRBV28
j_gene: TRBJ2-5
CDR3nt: TGTGCCAGCAGTTTAAAGTTACCTCCAACGAGCCAAGAGACCCAGTACTTC
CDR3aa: CASSLKLPPTSQETQYF

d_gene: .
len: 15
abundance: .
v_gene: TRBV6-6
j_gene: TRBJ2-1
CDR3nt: TGTGCCAGCACTCTAGGGGGGGACCCCTACAATGAGCAGTTCTTC
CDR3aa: CASTLGGDPYNEQFF

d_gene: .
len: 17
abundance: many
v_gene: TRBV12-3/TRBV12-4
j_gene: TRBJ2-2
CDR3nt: TGTGCCAGCAGCCGCCCTTCCAGGACTCTTCACACCGGGGAGCTGTTTTTT
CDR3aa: CASSRPSRTLHTGELFF

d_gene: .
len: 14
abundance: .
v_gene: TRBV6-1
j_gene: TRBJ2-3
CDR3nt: TGTGCCAGCAGTGACAGGTTTAGGGCAGATACGCAGTATTTT
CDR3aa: CASSDRFRADTQYF

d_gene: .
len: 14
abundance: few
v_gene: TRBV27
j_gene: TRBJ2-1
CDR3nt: TGTGCCAGCAGCCCGGGACTTTACTACAATGAGCAGTTCTTC
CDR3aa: CASSPGLYYNEQFF

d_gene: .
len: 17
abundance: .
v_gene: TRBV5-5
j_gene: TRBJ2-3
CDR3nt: TGTGCCAGCAGCGATGATGGGACCCCAACTAGCACAGATACGCAGTATTTT
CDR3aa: CASSDDGTPTSTDTQYF

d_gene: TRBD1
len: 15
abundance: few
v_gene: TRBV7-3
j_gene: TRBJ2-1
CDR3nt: TGTGCCAGCAGCTTGAGGGACAGGGGGTATGATGAGCAGTTCTTC
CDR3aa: CASSLRDRGYDEQFF

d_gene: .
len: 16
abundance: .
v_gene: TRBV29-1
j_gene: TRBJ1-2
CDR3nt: TGCAGCGTTGAAGGGAACCAGCAAGAATCTAACTATGGCTACACCTTC
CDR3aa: CSVEGNQQESNYGYTF

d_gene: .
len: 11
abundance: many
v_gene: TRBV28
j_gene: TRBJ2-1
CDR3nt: TGTGCCAGCAGTAGTCTATTCGAGCAGTTCTTC
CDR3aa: CASSSLFEQFF

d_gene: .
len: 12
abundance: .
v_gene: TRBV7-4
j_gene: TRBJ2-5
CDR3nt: TGTGCCAGCTTCTTGTACACGGGGACCCAGTACTTC
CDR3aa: CASFLYTGTQYF

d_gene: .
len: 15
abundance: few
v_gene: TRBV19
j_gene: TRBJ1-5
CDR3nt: TGTGCCAGTAGTATACAGGAGTATAGCAATCAGCCCCAGCATTTT
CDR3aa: CASSIQEYSNQPQHF

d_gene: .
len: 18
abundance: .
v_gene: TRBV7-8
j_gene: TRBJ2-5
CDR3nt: TGTGCCAGCAGCTTAGTTCGGGTTTCTGGGAGAGGCGATCGGCCCCAGTACTTC
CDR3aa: CASSLVRVSGRGDRPQYF

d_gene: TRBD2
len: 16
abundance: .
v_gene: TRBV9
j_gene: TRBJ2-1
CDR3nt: TGTGCCAGCAGCGGCTCCGGGACTAGCGGGGGGGCCAACAAGTTCTTC
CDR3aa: CASSGSGTSGGANKFF

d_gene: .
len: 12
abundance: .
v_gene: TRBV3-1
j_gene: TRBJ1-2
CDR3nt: TGTGCCAGCAACAACAACCGGGATGGCTACACCTTC
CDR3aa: CASNNNRDGYTF

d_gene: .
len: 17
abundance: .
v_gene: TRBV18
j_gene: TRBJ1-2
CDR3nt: TGTGCCAGCTCACCCCACCCTCTTTGGACGATTAGGGATGGCTACACCTTC
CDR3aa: CASSPHPLWTIRDGYTF

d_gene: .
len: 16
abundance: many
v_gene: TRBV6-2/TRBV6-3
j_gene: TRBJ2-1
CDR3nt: TGTGCCAGCAGTTACTCAGCAGCAAGCTCCTACAATGAGCAGTTCTTC
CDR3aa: CASSYSAASSYNEQFF

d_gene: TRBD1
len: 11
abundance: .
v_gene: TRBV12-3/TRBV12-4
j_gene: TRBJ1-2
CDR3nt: TGTGCCAGCAGAATAGGCCTCAGGGGGGCTTTC
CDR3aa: CASRIGLRGAF

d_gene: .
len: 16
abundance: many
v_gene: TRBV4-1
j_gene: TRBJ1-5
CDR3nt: TGCGCCAGCAGCCATGTACAGGGAGGAAGCAATCAGCCCCAGCATTTT
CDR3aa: CASSHVQGGSNQPQHF

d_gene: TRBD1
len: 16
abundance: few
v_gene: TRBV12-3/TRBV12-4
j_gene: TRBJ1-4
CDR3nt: TGTGCCAGCAGTTTAATCGGACAGGGGGCTAATGAAAAACTGTTTTTT
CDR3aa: CASSLIGQGANEKLFF

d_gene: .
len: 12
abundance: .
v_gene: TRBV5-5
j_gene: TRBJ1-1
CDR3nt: TGTGCCAGCAGCTTGGCCAGCAGCATGCCTTTCTTT
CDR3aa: CASSLASSMPFF

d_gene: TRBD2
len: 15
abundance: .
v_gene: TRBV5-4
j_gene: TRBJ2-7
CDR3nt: TGTGCCAGCAGCCCCAAGGCGGGGGGGCTGGTCGAGCAGTACTTC
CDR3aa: CASSPKAGGLVEQYF